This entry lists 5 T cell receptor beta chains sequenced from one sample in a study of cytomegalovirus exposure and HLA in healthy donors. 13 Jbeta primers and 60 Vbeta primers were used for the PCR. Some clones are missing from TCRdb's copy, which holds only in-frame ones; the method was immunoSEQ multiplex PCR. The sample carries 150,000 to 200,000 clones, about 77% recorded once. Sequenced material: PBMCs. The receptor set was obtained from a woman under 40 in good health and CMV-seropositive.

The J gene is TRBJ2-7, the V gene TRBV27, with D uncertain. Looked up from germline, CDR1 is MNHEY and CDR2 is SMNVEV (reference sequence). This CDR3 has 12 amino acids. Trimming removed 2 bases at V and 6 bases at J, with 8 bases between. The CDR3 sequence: CASSLRGSEQYF. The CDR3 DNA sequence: TGTGCCAGCAGTTTACGAGGTTCCGAGCAGTACTTC.

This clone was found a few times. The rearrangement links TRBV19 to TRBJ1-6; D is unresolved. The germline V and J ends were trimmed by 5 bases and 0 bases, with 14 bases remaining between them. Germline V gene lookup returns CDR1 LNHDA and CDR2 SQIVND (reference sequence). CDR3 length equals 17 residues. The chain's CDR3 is CASSPTRPSSYNSPLHF. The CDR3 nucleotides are TGTGCCAGTAGTCCGACGCGGCCGAGCTCCTATAATTCACCCCTCCACTTT.

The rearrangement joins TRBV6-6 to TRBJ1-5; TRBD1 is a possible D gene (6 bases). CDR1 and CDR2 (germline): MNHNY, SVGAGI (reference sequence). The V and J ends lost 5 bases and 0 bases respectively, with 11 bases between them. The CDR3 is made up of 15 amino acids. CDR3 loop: CASSTDSYSNQPQHF. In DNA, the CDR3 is TGTGCCAGCAGTACGGACAGCTATAGCAATCAGCCCCAGCATTTT.

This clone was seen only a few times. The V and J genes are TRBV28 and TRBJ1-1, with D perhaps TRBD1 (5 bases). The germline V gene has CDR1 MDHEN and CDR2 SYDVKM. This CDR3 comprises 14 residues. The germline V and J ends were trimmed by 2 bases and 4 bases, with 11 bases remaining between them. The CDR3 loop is CASSLGLGGTEAFF. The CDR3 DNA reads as TGTGCCAGCAGTTTAGGGCTGGGGGGCACTGAAGCTTTCTTT.

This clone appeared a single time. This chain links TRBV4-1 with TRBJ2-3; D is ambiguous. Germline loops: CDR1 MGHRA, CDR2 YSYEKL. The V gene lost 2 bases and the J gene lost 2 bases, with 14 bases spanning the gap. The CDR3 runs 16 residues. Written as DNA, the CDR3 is TGCGCCAGCAGCCAACTCGGCGTGGGCTTCACAGATACGCAGTATTTT. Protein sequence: CASSQLGVGFTDTQYF.